This passage covers 27 T cell receptor beta chains from one sample sequenced in a study of response to subunit inactivated influenza vaccine. Each CDR3 protein is one row after TCRdb ran MiXCR on the RT-PCR reads. The table has more than 450,000 distinct CDR3 sequences, 7.5% to 8.5% seen once. The specimen was PBMCs from blood, collected about 24 months after vaccination. All receptors come from a man between 50 and 69 years old who received an inactivated influenza vaccine.

This clonotype has ten or more counts. The rearrangement joins TRBV7-3 to TRBJ2-2, with D perhaps TRBD2 (5 bases). Germline assignment: CDR1 SGHTA and CDR2 FQGTGA. This CDR3 has 13 residues. Between the trimmed V and J ends, which lost 0 bases and 7 bases, there was a span of 6 bases. The CDR3 loop is CASSLTGDGELFF. The CDR3 DNA follows: TGTGCCAGCAGCTTAACCGGGGACGGGGAGCTGTTTTTT.

Ten or more counts support this clonotype. V gene TRBV12-3 or TRBV12-4 combines with J gene TRBJ2-5; TRBD1 agrees at 9 bases. This CDR3 has 13 residues. V gave up 6 bases and J gave up 4 bases; unmatched junction bases: 3. The CDR3 nucleotides are TGTGCCAGCAGGGACAGGGGTTTAGAGACCCAGTACTTC. Translated: CASRDRGLETQYF.

V and J are TRBV20-1 and TRBJ2-3, with 8 positions matching TRBD1. The CDR3 has 15 amino acids. The junction had 5 bases not matched to a gene; V was cut back by 3 bases and J by 0 bases. Looked up from germline, CDR1 is DFQATT and CDR2 is SNEGSKA (reference sequence). In nucleotides, the CDR3 is TGCAGTGCTAGGGACAGGGTAACAAGCACAGATACGCAGTATTTT. Its translation: CSARDRVTSTDTQYF.

This clonotype was found a few times. The chain carries TRBV7-2 and TRBJ2-7; D possibly corresponds to TRBD1 (6 bases). The CDR3 loop spans 14 amino acids. The V gene lost 7 bases and the J gene lost 4 bases, with 17 bases spanning the gap. Germline assignment: CDR1 SGHTA and CDR2 FQGNSA. The CDR3 region is CASTPQQGPYEQYF. CDR3 DNA sequence: TGTGCCAGCACCCCCCAACAGGGACCGTACGAGCAGTACTTC. The full variable domain, its missing parts supplied by reference TRBV7-2 and TRBJ2-7, is GAGVSQSPSNKVTEKGKDVELRCDPISGHTALYWYRQSLGQGLEFLIYFQGNSAPDKSGLPSDRFSAERTGGSVSTLTIQRTQQEDSAVYLCASTPQQGPYEQYFGPGTRLTVT.

This clonotype has ten or more counts. The V gene is TRBV7-2, the J gene TRBJ2-1; no clear D. The CDR3 covers 13 residues. V was clipped by 5 bases and J by 6 bases, with 11 bases between them. The germline gives CDR1 SGHTA, CDR2 FQGNSA. Here the CDR3 DNA reads TGTGCCAGCAGCAATCCTACGGCCAATGAGCAGTTCTTC. Encoded protein: CASSNPTANEQFF.

V gene TRBV12-3 or TRBV12-4 combines with J gene TRBJ1-2; D unclear. Between the trimmed V and J ends, which lost 6 bases and 4 bases, there was a span of 21 bases. The CDR3 loop spans 16 amino acids. The chain's CDR3 is CASSPSGVQRSYGYTF. DNA of the CDR3: TGTGCCAGCAGCCCATCCGGGGTCCAAAGGAGCTATGGCTACACCTTC.

This clonotype was observed a handful of times. The chain links TRBV28 to TRBJ2-1, with TRBD2 matching over 13 bases. V dropped 4 bases and J dropped 0; count of bases not matched to a gene: 3. This CDR3 has 17 residues. CDR1 is MDHEN, CDR2 SYDVKM, per germline. The CDR3 DNA sequence: TGTGCCAGCAGTTCTCGGACTAGCGGGGGCTCCTACAATGAGCAGTTCTTC. Amino acid sequence: CASSSRTSGGSYNEQFF.

The sample holds many counts of this clonotype. This chain connects TRBV4-2 to TRBJ1-5; unclear D gene. Trimming left V 0 bases short and J 7 bases short, with 7 bases between. Germline loops: CDR1 LGHNA, CDR2 YNFKEQ. The CDR3 sequence is 13 residues long. CDR3: CASSQDIRQPQHF. The CDR3 bases are TGTGCCAGCAGCCAAGATATTCGGCAGCCCCAGCATTTT.

This clonotype was counted between two and nine times. This rearrangement joins TRBV15 to TRBJ1-4; no definite D call. Germline V gene data show CDR1 as LNHNV and CDR2 as YYDKDF (reference sequence). With 4 bases removed from V and 3 bases from J, the gap between germline ends came to 12 bases. The length of the CDR3 is 15 residues. This CDR3 reads CATSIGGSSNEKLFF. CDR3 DNA: TGTGCCACCAGCATAGGAGGAAGTTCTAATGAAAAACTGTTTTTT.

This chain connects TRBV5-1 to TRBJ2-2; tentative D call: TRBD1 (6 bases). The CDR3 loop spans 15 amino acids. Germline V gene data show CDR1 as SGHRS and CDR2 as YFSETQ. With 4 bases removed from V and 2 bases from J, the gap between germline ends came to 12 bases. The CDR3 loop is CASSVGHANTGELFF. The CDR3 coding sequence is TGCGCCAGCAGCGTGGGACACGCTAACACCGGGGAGCTGTTTTTT.

This chain joins TRBV20-1 and TRBJ2-7; tentatively, D is TRBD1 or TRBD2 (5 bases each). The CDR3 sequence is 15 residues long. The germline gives CDR1 DFQATT, CDR2 SNEGSKA (reference sequence). Trimming took 5 bases from V and 0 from J, leaving 17 bases between them. The CDR3 bases are TGCAGTGCTGGAGGACATGTGGGGAGCTCCTACGAGCAGTACTTC. Its translation: CSAGGHVGSSYEQYF.

This clonotype has at least ten counts. The CDR3 region is CATSDSNREQYF. Written as DNA, the CDR3 is TGTGCCACCAGTGATTCCAATAGGGAGCAGTACTTC. This rearrangement joins TRBV24-1 to TRBJ2-7; D unresolved. CDR1 and CDR2 from the germline V gene are KGHDR and SFDVKD. The V gene lost 2 bases and the J gene lost 7 bases, with 8 bases spanning the gap. The CDR3 contains 12 residues.

This clonotype was observed a handful of times. The chain combines TRBV5-1 with TRBJ2-2; D may be TRBD1 (5 bases). Trimming took off 0 bases at V and 7 bases at J, with 10 bases between the two ends. The CDR3 runs to 14 residues. Germline V gene lookup returns CDR1 SGHRS and CDR2 YFSETQ. Here the CDR3 reads CASSLARDDGELFF. The CDR3 coding sequence is TGCGCCAGCAGCTTGGCCAGGGATGACGGGGAGCTGTTTTTT.

The rearrangement joins TRBV7-9 to TRBJ2-5, with unresolved D. The CDR3 is made up of 14 amino acids. Per the germline V gene, CDR1 is SEHNR and CDR2 is FQNEAQ (reference sequence). Trimming stripped 1 base from V and 3 bases from J, with 9 bases between. The CDR3 bases are TGTGCCAGCAGCTTAGGGAGCACGGAAGAGACCCAGTACTTC. It is translated as CASSLGSTEETQYF. Supplemented by reference TRBV7-9 and TRBJ2-5, the full variable domain reads DTGVSQNPRHKITKRGQNVTFRCDPISEHNRLYWYRQTLGQGPEFLTYFQNEAQLEKSRLLSDRFSAERPKGSFSTLEIQRTEQGDSAMYLCASSLGSTEETQYFGPGTRLLVL.

The rearrangement links TRBV7-9 to TRBJ2-5; tentatively, D is TRBD1 or TRBD2 (5 bases each). This CDR3 is 13 amino acids long. V was trimmed by 8 bases and J by 1 base, leaving 11 bases between them. The V gene's germline CDR1 is SEHNR and CDR2 FQNEAQ (reference sequence). In nucleotides, the CDR3 is TGTGCCAGCCGAGGGACCAGCCAAGAGACCCAGTACTTC. As protein: CASRGTSQETQYF. Using reference TRBV7-9 and TRBJ2-5 for the parts outside the CDR3, the full variable domain is DTGVSQNPRHKITKRGQNVTFRCDPISEHNRLYWYRQTLGQGPEFLTYFQNEAQLEKSRLLSDRFSAERPKGSFSTLEIQRTEQGDSAMYLCASRGTSQETQYFGPGTRLLVL.

This sequence joins TRBV20-1 and TRBJ1-5, with a weak D call TRBD1 (5 bases). Germline-derived CDR1 and CDR2 are DFQATT and SNEGSKA (reference sequence). This CDR3 has 12 amino acids. Trimming shortened V by 6 bases and J by 9 bases, and 15 bases separated the two germline ends. For the CDR3, the DNA is TGCAGTGCCCCGGGACCGCTAGGGCCCCAGCATTTT. Translated: CSAPGPLGPQHF.

There are a few counts of this clonotype. The V and J genes are TRBV6-5 and TRBJ2-3; 7 positions agree with TRBD2. The CDR3 consists of 16 residues. Germline CDR1 and CDR2: MNHEY and SVGAGI. The junction had 7 bases not matched to a gene; V was cut back by 0 bases and J by 4 bases. CDR3 sequence: CASSYSAGMNPDTQYF. CDR3 DNA: TGTGCCAGCAGTTACTCAGCGGGAATGAACCCAGATACGCAGTATTTT.

The chain joins TRBV25-1 to TRBJ2-3; D is unresolved. The CDR3 consists of 14 residues. Germline values: CDR1 MGHDK, CDR2 SYGVNS. V lost 7 bases, J lost 2 bases, and 13 bases lay in between. CDR3: CASTPGSLTDTQYF. The DNA for the CDR3 is TGTGCCAGCACCCCGGGCTCCCTCACAGATACGCAGTATTTT.

This clonotype has just a few counts. The V call is TRBV20-1, the J call TRBJ2-2; no definite D call. V dropped 3 bases and J dropped 3 bases, with 11 bases sitting between them. Germline V lookup: CDR1 DFQATT, CDR2 SNEGSKA (reference sequence). This CDR3 has 14 residues. The CDR3 nucleotides read TGCAGTGCTAGTTCTATGTCCCACACCGGGGAGCTGTTTTTT. This codes for CSASSMSHTGELFF.

In its sample, this clonotype was seen a few times. This chain links TRBV29-1 with TRBJ2-7; D possibly corresponds to TRBD1 (6 bases). Germline V gives CDR1 SQVTM, CDR2 ANQGSEA. This CDR3 is 12 amino acids long. V was pared by 6 bases and J by 3 bases, with 12 bases between. The CDR3 spells CSVATGRYEQYF. In DNA form, the CDR3 reads TGCAGCGTGGCAACAGGGCGCTACGAGCAGTACTTC.

This clonotype was recorded a few times. The V call is TRBV9, the J call TRBJ2-1; the match to TRBD1 covers 9 bases. Germline V gives CDR1 SGDLS, CDR2 YYNGEE. With 3 bases clipped from V and 4 bases from J, the junction kept 5 bases outside the gene matches. The CDR3 covers 15 residues. This CDR3 reads CASSGDRARYNEQFF. CDR3 in DNA: TGTGCCAGCAGCGGGGACAGGGCGAGATACAATGAGCAGTTCTTC.

In its sample, this clonotype was seen a few times. The chain's CDR3 is CSARDPTGADTGELFF. CDR3 sequence (DNA): TGCAGTGCTAGAGACCCTACAGGGGCGGACACCGGGGAGCTGTTTTTT. The chain has TRBV20-1 and TRBJ2-2; 7 positions agree with TRBD1. This CDR3 spans 16 amino acids. Trimming at V came to 0 bases and at J to 3 bases, leaving 7 bases not matched to a gene. The germline gives CDR1 DFQATT, CDR2 SNEGSKA (reference sequence).

There are a few counts of this clonotype. The chain couples TRBV12-3 or TRBV12-4 to TRBJ2-1; the match to TRBD2 covers 7 bases. The length of the CDR3 is 12 residues. V shed 10 bases, J shed 8 bases, and the junction held 8 bases outside the gene matches. CDR3 protein: CAITLRGDEQFF. The CDR3 DNA follows: TGTGCCATTACCCTACGGGGGGATGAGCAGTTCTTC.

The CDR3 DNA is TGCAGTGCTAGTTTACCGGGACTAGCGGCTTTAGCTAGCACAGATACGCAGTATTTT. It specifies CSASLPGLAALASTDTQYF. This chain connects TRBV20-1 to TRBJ2-3; 11 nucleotides line up with TRBD2. The trim removed 3 bases at V and 0 bases at J, leaving 14 bases unmatched. CDR1 is DFQATT and CDR2 is SNEGSKA in the germline V gene (reference sequence). This CDR3 spans 19 amino acids.

This clonotype was counted many times. The rearrangement joins TRBV27 to TRBJ2-5; 9 bases are a match to TRBD1. Unmatched junction bases numbered 8, after V lost 3 bases and J lost 3 bases. Germline CDR1 and CDR2: MNHEY and SMNVEV (reference sequence). This CDR3 region has 16 residues. The CDR3 region is CASSLGGGQGEETQYF. As DNA, the CDR3 is TGTGCCAGCAGTTTGGGTGGGGGACAGGGAGAAGAGACCCAGTACTTC.

This clonotype was seen repeatedly, ten times or more. The chain employs TRBV6-5 and TRBJ1-2; D is undetermined. The germline V gene encodes CDR1 MNHEY and CDR2 SVGAGI. V was clipped by 6 bases and J by 7 bases, with 18 bases between them. The CDR3 consists of 14 residues. CDR3 region: CASRTRGLLRGYTF. Here the CDR3 DNA reads TGTGCCAGCAGGACTCGTGGGTTGTTGCGTGGCTACACCTTC.

In its sample, this clonotype was seen a few times. V gene TRBV11-2 combines with J gene TRBJ2-7, with D tentatively TRBD1 (6 bases). Trimming removed 2 bases from V and 2 bases from J, with 13 bases in between. CDR3 length: 15 amino acids. Germline V gives CDR1 SGHAT, CDR2 FQNNGV. The DNA of the CDR3 is TGTGCCAGCAGCTTAAACAGGGACGCCACCTACGAGCAGTACTTC. This translates into CASSLNRDATYEQYF.